A single sample is the source of the 3 T cell receptor beta chains below, sequenced in a study of identical twins. TCRdb recomputed calls from the 5' RACE reads with MiXCR, one row per CDR3 protein. The table shows hundreds of thousands of distinct CDR3 sequences, with around 6% occurring only once. Material for sequencing was naive T cells sorted from blood. The receptors derive from a man between 18 and 35 years old in good health.

CDR3 residues: CASSPPGVRYTQYF. For the CDR3, the DNA is TGTGCCAGCAGTCCCCCCGGCGTACGGTATACGCAGTATTTT. The chain couples TRBV12-3 or TRBV12-4 to TRBJ2-3, with D hard to call. Deletions cut 5 bases from V and 7 bases from J, with 16 bases between. This CDR3 region has 14 residues.

This clonotype was detected a few times. CDR3 bases: TGTGCCAGCAGCCACGGGGGAGTGGACTATGGCTACACCTTC. Translating it yields CASSHGGVDYGYTF. V is TRBV14 and J is TRBJ1-2; D perhaps matches TRBD1 (5 bases). The CDR3 covers 14 residues. Germline CDR1 and CDR2: SGHDN and FVKESK. V was pared by 3 bases and J by 3 bases, with 11 bases between.

V and J are TRBV10-3 and TRBJ2-7; 8 bases align to TRBD2. The CDR3 sequence is 11 residues long. Germline V gives CDR1 ENHRY, CDR2 SYGVKD. J gave up 11 bases and V 3 bases, and 3 bases lay outside the gene matches. This CDR3 is CAISDGTREYV. CDR3 nucleotides: TGTGCCATCAGTGATGGGACTAGGGAGTACGTC.